The present T cell receptor (beta chain) was sequenced within a study of blood T cell repertoires in COVID-19. Across the study: In each case, the material was cDNA or gDNA derived from T cells, B-cell-depleted T cells, or PBMCs.

TCRdb's table, derived via immunoSEQ multiplex PCR, lists solely in-frame clones and lacks some. The table has under 100,000 clones, approximately 87% seen once. Sequenced sample: peripheral blood. This TCR was sampled from a human donor in a cohort sampled during active COVID-19.

CDR3 DNA sequence: TGCGCCAGCAGTGAGTCCACCGGAGGGAACTATGGCTACACCTTC. This translates into CASSESTGGNYGYTF. The chain is built from TRBV10-2 and TRBJ1-2; D call uncertain. The V and J ends lost 0 bases and 2 bases respectively, with 10 bases between them. There are 15 residues in the CDR3. Germline CDR1 reads WSHSY; CDR2 reads SAAADI.